Presented here are 18 T cell receptor beta chains from one specimen sequenced in a study of blood T cells in healthy people across ages. Primers used in a second PCR of roughly 6 to 12 cycles were a sample-barcoded 5' primer and a J-beta primer mix. TCRdb analysed the 5' RACE reads with MiXCR anew, one entry per CDR3 protein. The profile covers hundreds of thousands of distinct CDR3 sequences, with more than 50% appearing a single time and roughly 24% taken by the ten largest. Input material: blood. The receptors come from a man aged 40-49 years in good health.

This clonotype turned up a few times. V is TRBV12-3 or TRBV12-4 and J is TRBJ1-1; D may be TRBD1 (6 bases). The CDR3 length is 18 residues. The V and J ends lost 1 base and 10 bases respectively, with 28 bases between them. The CDR3 reads CASSLVGGWGSGFSGAFF. DNA of the CDR3: TGTGCCAGCAGTTTAGTAGGGGGTTGGGGGTCCGGCTTCTCCGGAGCTTTCTTT.

A remark on this clonotype: Sequence at one end of the junction differs from germline and may be a read error. The chain employs TRBV20-1 and TRBJ2-3, with 10 bases fitting TRBD2. In germline, CDR1 is DFQATT, CDR2 SNEGSKA (reference sequence). The CDR3 is 14 amino acids. In DNA form, the CDR3 reads TGCAATGCTTTTCCGGGACTAGCGTCAGATACGCAGTATTTT. It codes for CNAFPGLASDTQYF.

CDR3 bases: TGTGCCAGCAGCTTAGGCCTAGCGGGAGGGCGGTACAATGAGCAGTTCTTC. Translation: CASSLGLAGGRYNEQFF. The gene calls are TRBV7-9 and TRBJ2-1; 12 bases are shared with TRBD2. The CDR3 is 17 amino acids. Germline CDR1 reads SEHNR; CDR2 reads FQNEAQ (reference sequence). Losses at the gene ends were 1 base for V and 4 bases for J; bases not matched to a gene: 5.

This clonotype was observed a handful of times. The rearrangement links TRBV20-1 to TRBJ2-7, with TRBD2 matching 9 bases. The V gene's germline CDR1 is DFQATT and CDR2 SNEGSKA (reference sequence). The CDR3 sequence is 17 residues long. J was trimmed by 0 bases and V by 6 bases; bases with no gene match: 15. CDR3: CSAVLAGRGGSSYEQYF. The CDR3 DNA is TGCAGTGCAGTCCTAGCGGGACGGGGAGGGAGCTCCTACGAGCAGTACTTC.

The chain carries TRBV20-1 and TRBJ2-5; 8 positions match TRBD2. The end of the DNA aligns better with TRBJ2-7, so the J call may be wrong. The CDR3 length is 15 residues. The V gene's germline CDR1 is DFQATT and CDR2 SNEGSKA (reference sequence). The CDR3 bases are TGCAGTGCTAGAGACACAGCGGGAGCCGGGGACGAGCAGTACTTC. It encodes CSARDTAGAGDEQYF.

This CDR3 reads CASSYTGTGVNQPQHF. The CDR3, as DNA: TGTGCCAGCAGCTATACCGGGACAGGGGTCAATCAGCCCCAGCATTTT. The chain joins TRBV7-2 to TRBJ1-5; 10 bases line up with TRBD1. Trimming removed 4 bases from V and 3 bases from J; junction bases left unmatched: 6. Germline V gene lookup returns CDR1 SGHTA and CDR2 FQGNSA. There are 16 residues in the CDR3.

This clonotype was observed a few times. The chain joins TRBV7-6 to TRBJ2-1, with 12 positions matching TRBD2. Germline CDR1 reads SGHVS; CDR2 reads FNYEAQ. The CDR3 extends over 16 amino acids. V shed 4 bases, J shed 8 bases, and the junction held 9 bases outside the gene matches. CDR3 protein: CASSSPTSGSSDEQFF. Written as DNA, the CDR3 is TGTGCCAGCAGCTCCCCGACTAGCGGGAGTTCAGATGAGCAGTTCTTC.

The chain couples TRBV5-5 to TRBJ2-1, with D hard to call. This CDR3 is 12 amino acids long. The ends were cut back, 4 bases at V and 9 bases at J, with 11 bases in the middle. From germline, CDR1 is SGHKS and CDR2 YYEKEE (reference sequence). CDR3 nucleotide sequence: TGTGCCAGCAGCCCTCGTAAAGTTGAGCAGTTCTTC. Its translation: CASSPRKVEQFF.

The chain joins TRBV5-1 to TRBJ2-3, with TRBD1 matching over 7 bases. Germline lookup yields CDR1 SGHRS and CDR2 YFSETQ. The CDR3 is 17 residues long. The V gene end was trimmed by 4 bases and the J gene end by 2 bases; junction bases not matched to a gene: 13. The CDR3 bases are TGCGCCAGCAGCCCGAAGAGGACAGGCGGCACCACAGATACGCAGTATTTT. This gives the protein CASSPKRTGGTTDTQYF.

The chain links TRBV27 to TRBJ2-6; D is undetermined. Germline V gene sequence: CDR1 MNHEY, CDR2 SMNVEV (reference sequence). The CDR3 has 16 residues. Between the trimmed V and J ends, which lost 6 bases and 0 bases, there was a span of 12 bases. The CDR3 DNA reads as TGTGCCAGCAGCTTTATTCCCGCCTCTGGGGCCAACGTCCTGACTTTC. Residues: CASSFIPASGANVLTF.

This clonotype was detected only a few times. The V gene is TRBV7-3, the J gene TRBJ2-5, with D unresolved. V shed 3 bases and J shed 2 bases, with 7 bases lying between them. The germline gives CDR1 SGHTA, CDR2 FQGTGA. There are 13 residues in the CDR3. CDR3 sequence (DNA): TGTGCCAGCAGCTTGTCCATTCAAGAGACCCAGTACTTC. It is translated as CASSLSIQETQYF.

Only one count was recorded for this clonotype. The J gene is TRBJ2-1, the V gene TRBV3-1; D is ambiguous. Trimming cost V 5 bases and J 5 bases, with 10 bases left between them. Germline CDR1 LGHDT, CDR2 YNNKEL (reference sequence). The CDR3 is 13 residues long. CDR3 DNA sequence: TGTGCCAGCAGCGAAGGAATCAACAATGAGCAGTTCTTC. It codes for CASSEGINNEQFF.

CDR3 in DNA: TGTGCCAGCAGTTTGGACAACAGAGCCAAAAACATTCAGTACTTC. Translating it yields CASSLDNRAKNIQYF. The chain couples TRBV28 to TRBJ2-4; D is perhaps TRBD1 (5 bases). V was clipped by 3 bases and J by 0 bases, with 9 bases between them. Germline V gene lookup returns CDR1 MDHEN and CDR2 SYDVKM. The CDR3 covers 15 residues. The complete variable domain, with remaining parts taken from reference TRBV28 and TRBJ2-4, reads DVKVTQSSRYLVKRTGEKVFLECVQDMDHENMFWYRQDPGLGLRLIYFSYDVKMKEKGDIPEGYSVSREKKERFSLILESASTNQTSMYLCASSLDNRAKNIQYFGAGTRLSVL.

This clonotype is a singleton in its sample. CDR3 in DNA: TGCAGCGTTGAATGGGACACCGGGACTAGCGTGCCGGGTGAGCAGTACTTC. It yields the protein CSVEWDTGTSVPGEQYF. The chain employs TRBV29-1 and TRBJ2-7, with 10 bases fitting TRBD2. This CDR3 has 17 amino acids. From germline, CDR1 is SQVTM and CDR2 ANQGSEA. The ends lost 2 bases at V and 7 bases at J; junction bases unmatched: 17.

This clonotype turned up a few times. This chain connects TRBV20-1 to TRBJ2-5, with 11 bases lining up with TRBD2. The CDR3 consists of 15 residues. The J segment lost 11 bases and the V segment lost 1 base, leaving 12 bases of the junction unmatched. From germline, CDR1 is DFQATT and CDR2 SNEGSKA (reference sequence). As DNA, the CDR3 is TGCAGTGCTAGAGGTACTAGCGGGGGTGGTGGGGAGCAGTACTTC. This encodes CSARGTSGGGGEQYF.

The genes are TRBV3-1 and TRBJ2-1; perhaps TRBD1 as D (5 bases). The CDR3 spans 15 residues. Germline loops: CDR1 LGHDT, CDR2 YNNKEL (reference sequence). Trimming cost V 1 base and J 8 bases, with 15 bases left between them. The CDR3 nucleotides are TGTGCCAGCAGCCAAGTTGGTCAGGGTAGGGATGAGCAGTTCTTC. As protein: CASSQVGQGRDEQFF.

This clonotype was detected only a few times. V is TRBV29-1 and J is TRBJ2-5, with 9 positions matching TRBD1. The CDR3 loop spans 12 amino acids. Losses at the gene ends were 7 bases for V and 11 bases for J; bases not matched to a gene: 11. Germline loops: CDR1 SQVTM, CDR2 ANQGSEA. CDR3 sequence (DNA): TGCAGCGCCGGGACAGGGCTGGGAGAGCAGTACTTC. This codes for CSAGTGLGEQYF.

The V gene is TRBV6-2 or TRBV6-3, the J gene TRBJ1-1; D is unclear. Germline lookup yields CDR1 MNHEY and CDR2 SVGEGT. The CDR3 consists of 16 residues. V was cut by 2 bases and J by 4 bases, with 17 bases left in between. CDR3 residues: CASSYPAGRRSTEAFF. The CDR3 DNA reads TGTGCCAGCAGTTACCCCGCGGGCAGGAGAAGCACTGAAGCTTTCTTT.